This T cell receptor (beta chain) was captured in a study of OX40 agonist ivuxolimab in advanced cancers. About the investigation overall: The costimulatory receptor OX40 (CD134) was targeted by ivuxolimab, a fully human IgG2 agonistic monoclonal antibody. Intravenous ivuxolimab was administered to patients every 2 weeks at six dose levels: 0.01, 0.1, 0.3, 1.5, 3 and 10 mg/kg. Of the 52 patients in dose escalation, about 20 had hepatocellular carcinoma, around 15 had melanoma, 9 had renal cell carcinoma and 9 had head and neck cancer. A male proportion of around 81% and a mean age of approximately 55 years, ranging from roughly 23 to 90, were recorded for the dose-escalation cohort. Patients were allowed to have had prior anti-PD-1, anti-PD-L1 or anti-CTLA-4 therapy, and approximately 40% of the dose-escalation patients had been treated with checkpoint inhibitors. Partial responses were achieved by three dose-escalation patients, of whom one had hepatocellular carcinoma and two had cutaneous melanoma. The purpose of peripheral TCRbeta sequencing was to test whether ivuxolimab changed TCR sequence diversity and led to clonal T-cell expansion. The paper describes the monotherapy dose-escalation part (N ≈ 51 patients) of the phase I trial of ivuxolimab.

For sequencing of the TCRbeta CDR3 region, genomic DNA was extracted from the sorted cells. The immunoSEQ Assay was used for sequencing of TCRbeta CDR3 regions. TCRdb mirrors the immuneACCESS table, restricted to in-frame sequences. Some clones are absent from its copies; in checked studies, under half trace to an unresolved V gene, and the reason for the others is unknown. This sample is represented by some 77,000 clones; more than 80% of them were singletons. Approximately 2.2% of the sample belongs to the ten largest clones. On the study overall, not on this receptor specifically: In partial responders in the 0.1-3.0 mg/kg groups, normalized peripheral clonal expansion was found to be among the lowest, especially among CD8+ T cells. At doses of 0.1 to 3.0 mg/kg, clonal expansion of both CD4+ and CD8+ blood T cells was observed from baseline to week 6. After ivuxolimab, more expanded clones were found on average in CD8+ T cells than in CD4+ T cells. Antigen specificity was not determined for the clonally expanded peripheral T cells. Low levels of normalized T-cell clonal expansion were also seen in some nonresponding patients.

About this clone: Its cognate antigen has yet to be identified. Base qualities are missing; no much larger clone stands one base away.

Patients with autoimmune disease history or receiving systemic immunosuppression were excluded from the trial. Peripheral blood for TCR sequencing was collected from all dose cohorts at baseline, on cycle 4 day 1, and on cycle 7 day 1. The samples were taken from a phase I, first-in-human, multicenter, open-label dose-escalation trial of ivuxolimab. Adults with locally advanced or metastatic melanoma, renal cell carcinoma, hepatocellular carcinoma or head and neck squamous cell carcinoma were enrolled in the trial. CD4+ and CD8+ T cells were sorted separately from peripheral blood before TCR sequencing. V and J are truncated by 4 bases and 5 bases respectively, leaving an intervening sequence of 14 bases. The CDR3 runs 15 amino acids, cysteine and phenylalanine included. Here the CDR3 DNA is all that survives: 45 bases in frame from base 1. CDR1 and CDR2, looked up from the germline V gene, are MGHDK and SYGVNS.

The sequence was collected from an adult with an advanced solid tumor such as melanoma, head and neck, liver or kidney cancer. Here the chain combines TRBV25-1 and TRBJ1-4; the D segment could be TRBD1, given 6 matching bases. The sequencing used CD4+ or CD8+ T cells sorted from blood, collected in a trial of the OX40 agonist ivuxolimab. The CDR3 protein: CASSALDRSNEKLFF. The nucleotide sequence reads TGTGCCAGCAGTGCCCTCGACAGGTCCAATGAAAAACTGTTTTTT.